This T cell receptor beta chain originates from a study of sequential checkpoint blockade in melanoma. Study-wide context: TCRβ was sequenced from DNA of 91 pretreatment tumors.

Measured with immunoSEQ multiplex PCR; TCRdb has only the in-frame clones, and not every one. The sample has about 4,900 clones, about a third seen once. This clone has only a few counts. This CDR3 comprises 14 residues. Germline CDR1 and CDR2: LNHDA and SQIVND (reference sequence). With 3 bases clipped from V and 6 bases from J, the junction kept 5 bases outside the gene matches. Sample treatment: randomized to nivolumab then ipilimumab (arm A) or the reverse (arm B). This receptor was taken from a human donor with melanoma. The chain has TRBV19 and TRBJ2-1; 7 bases align to TRBD2. Source: tumor tissue (inferred from file names), taken from a patient given nivolumab and ipilimumab in sequence. The CDR3 nucleotides are TGTGCCAGTAGTATGGGGGGGAGGCCCAATGAGCAGTTCTTC. It translates to CASSMGGRPNEQFF.